These 26 T cell receptor beta chains were sequenced from one sample in a study of blood T cells in healthy people across ages. For the second PCR, which ran for roughly 6 to 11 cycles, a sample-barcoded 5' primer and a J-beta primer mix were used. Using its own MiXCR run on the 5' RACE reads, TCRdb lists one record per CDR3 protein. The sample contains hundreds of thousands of distinct CDR3 sequences, approximately 31% of which appear only once. The sample was blood. Receptors originate from a woman older than 75 in good health.

This clonotype occurred a few times. CDR3 coding DNA: TGCGCCAGCAGCTTAAGGGGGCTGTCGGTCACTGAAGCTTTCTTT. Translation: CASSLRGLSVTEAFF. V usage is TRBV5-1 and J usage is TRBJ1-1; 7 bases line up with TRBD1. The CDR3 has 15 residues. The V gene end was trimmed by 2 bases and the J gene end by 4 bases; junction bases not matched to a gene: 8. Germline values: CDR1 SGHRS, CDR2 YFSETQ.

This clonotype has at least ten counts. The chain is built from TRBV11-2 and TRBJ2-7; 7 bases fit TRBD1. There are 15 residues in the CDR3. Per germline, CDR1 SGHAT and CDR2 FQNNGV. J lost 0 bases, V lost 5 bases, and 7 bases had no gene match. In DNA, the CDR3 is TGTGCCAGCAGCCCGGACAGGACCAGCTCCTACGAGCAGTACTTC. It yields the protein CASSPDRTSSYEQYF.

About this clonotype itself: A junction end diverges from the germline sequence, so it may reflect a read error. The chain links TRBV12-3 or TRBV12-4 to TRBJ2-3; no definite D call. This CDR3 spans 11 amino acids. CDR3: CASTSADTKYF. The CDR3, as DNA: TGTGCCAGCACGTCCGCAGATACGAAGTATTTT.

This clonotype was observed a handful of times. A much larger clone is a single base away; this may be a read error. The chain employs TRBV4-1 and TRBJ1-2, with 8 nucleotides matching TRBD1. V lost 3 bases to trimming and J lost 8 bases; unmatched junction nucleotides: 8. CDR1 and CDR2 from the germline V gene are MGHRA and YSYEKL. The CDR3 is made up of 14 amino acids. Here the CDR3 DNA reads TGCGCCAGCAGCCATAACGGACAGGGTGGCGGCTACACCTTC. It specifies CASSHNGQGGGYTF.

Concerning this clonotype itself: One base away lies a much larger clone, so this may be a sequencing read error. The chain combines TRBV12-5 with TRBJ2-1; D remains ambiguous. With 1 base removed from V and 7 bases from J, the gap between germline ends came to 5 bases. In germline, CDR1 is LGHNT, CDR2 FRNRAP. This CDR3 is 12 amino acids long. The CDR3 protein is CASGLGKNEQFF. The CDR3 DNA is TGTGCTAGTGGTTTGGGCAAAAATGAGCAGTTCTTC.

To note about this clonotype: A read error is possible here, since a much larger clone lies one base away. This chain connects TRBV6-1 to TRBJ2-5; 8 bases are a match to TRBD2. With V trimmed by 2 bases and J by 11 bases, 7 bases remained unmatched. Germline lookup yields CDR1 MNHNS and CDR2 SASEGT. The CDR3 is 13 amino acids. The CDR3 loop is CASSEWRGVEQYF. The CDR3 DNA reads TGTGCCAGCAGTGAATGGCGGGGGGTTGAGCAGTACTTC.

There are many counts of this clonotype. The CDR3 region is CASSRSGRGQQETQYF. In nucleotides, the CDR3 is TGTGCCAGCAGCCGGAGCGGCAGGGGGCAACAAGAGACCCAGTACTTC. The chain carries TRBV7-9 and TRBJ2-5, with 8 bases identical to TRBD1. The germline CDR1 and CDR2 sequences are SEHNR and FQNEAQ (reference sequence). After removal of 5 bases from V and 2 bases from J, the junction contained 10 bases not matched to a gene. The CDR3 runs 16 residues. Supplemented by reference TRBV7-9 and TRBJ2-5, the full variable domain reads DTGVSQNPRHKITKRGQNVTFRCDPISEHNRLYWYRQTLGQGPEFLTYFQNEAQLEKSRLLSDRFSAERPKGSFSTLEIQRTEQGDSAMYLCASSRSGRGQQETQYFGPGTRLLVL.

This clonotype occurred many times. The chain is built from TRBV5-4 and TRBJ2-7; D is ambiguous. Trimming cost V 4 bases and J 4 bases, with 18 bases left between them. CDR1 is SGHNT and CDR2 is YYREEE in the germline V gene (reference sequence). The CDR3 spans 15 residues. This CDR3 is CASSPAGTPDYEQYF. The CDR3 bases are TGTGCCAGCAGCCCCGCCGGCACCCCCGATTACGAGCAGTACTTC.

In this sample, this clonotype turned up many times. The chain employs TRBV5-5 and TRBJ2-7; no firm D call. Trimming stripped 0 bases from V and 0 bases from J, with 4 bases between. Germline V gene lookup returns CDR1 SGHKS and CDR2 YYEKEE (reference sequence). The CDR3 loop spans 13 amino acids. CDR3 region: CASSLGISYEQYF. The CDR3 DNA reads TGTGCCAGCAGCTTGGGGATCTCCTACGAGCAGTACTTC.

There are many counts of this clonotype. The chain joins TRBV7-8 to TRBJ1-4; the D gene is possibly TRBD1 (6 bases). Germline CDR1 reads SGHVS; CDR2 reads FQNEAQ. There are 18 residues in the CDR3. Deletions cut 1 base from V and 2 bases from J, with 17 bases between. The CDR3 spells CASSLVSGGGRTNEKLFF. The CDR3 DNA sequence: TGTGCCAGCAGCTTAGTATCCGGGGGCGGTAGGACTAATGAAAAACTGTTTTTT. Using reference TRBV7-8 and TRBJ1-4 for the parts outside the CDR3, the full variable domain is GAGVSQSPRYKVAKRGQDVALRCDPISGHVSLFWYQQALGQGPEFLTYFQNEAQLDKSGLPSDRFFAERPEGSVSTLKIQRTQQEDSAVYLCASSLVSGGGRTNEKLFFGSGTQLSVL.

The V gene is TRBV7-2, the J gene TRBJ2-5, with 9 bases identical to TRBD2. The J call may be mistaken, given a closer DNA end match to TRBJ2-7. The CDR3 extends over 17 amino acids. Per the germline V gene, CDR1 is SGHTA and CDR2 is FQGNSA. CDR3 DNA sequence: TGTGCCAGCAGCTTAATGGCGGGGGGGGTAGGCGGGTACGAGCAGTACTTC. Encoded protein: CASSLMAGGVGGYEQYF.

This clonotype has ten or more counts. The V and J genes are TRBV10-3 and TRBJ2-1, with TRBD2 matching over 8 bases. V was pared by 5 bases and J by 6 bases, with 9 bases of the junction left unmatched. This CDR3 spans 15 amino acids. The germline CDR1 and CDR2 sequences are ENHRY and SYGVKD. As DNA, the CDR3 is TGTGCCATCAGTCCCGGGGGGGCGGCCAGCAATGAGCAGTTCTTC. It encodes CAISPGGAASNEQFF.

There are many counts of this clonotype. This chain connects TRBV6-2 or TRBV6-3 to TRBJ1-5; TRBD1 matches at 8 bases. There are 15 residues in the CDR3. Germline values: CDR1 MNHEY, CDR2 SVGEGT. After removal of 5 bases from V and 4 bases from J, the junction contained 7 bases not matched to a gene. The CDR3 reads CASSDRGAFNQPQHF. DNA for the CDR3: TGTGCCAGCAGTGACAGGGGCGCCTTTAATCAGCCCCAGCATTTT.

In this sample, this clonotype turned up a few times. This sequence joins TRBV28 and TRBJ1-2; no reliable D call. This CDR3 region has 17 residues. Looked up from germline, CDR1 is MDHEN and CDR2 is SYDVKM. The ends were cut back, 5 bases at V and 5 bases at J, with 24 bases in the middle. CDR3 DNA: TGTGCCAGCAGTCAGACCGCCCCCGGGCCAAAACCTTATGGCTACACCTTC. It encodes CASSQTAPGPKPYGYTF.

This clonotype occurred many times. The V and J genes are TRBV24-1 and TRBJ1-2; D not certain. V was cut by 3 bases and J by 5 bases, with 9 bases left in between. There are 13 residues in the CDR3. Germline V lookup: CDR1 KGHDR, CDR2 SFDVKD. The CDR3 spells CATSDEWAYGYTF. The CDR3 DNA reads as TGTGCCACCAGTGATGAATGGGCGTATGGCTACACCTTC.

V usage is TRBV4-3 and J usage is TRBJ1-1, with 7 bases fitting TRBD1. J gave up 11 bases and V 0 bases, and 15 bases lay outside the gene matches. There are 16 residues in the CDR3. Looked up from germline, CDR1 is LGHNA and CDR2 is YSLEER. CDR3 nucleotides: TGCGCCAGCAGCCAAGATCCCTTCGGACAGGAAGTCGGTGCTTTCTTT. Its translation is CASSQDPFGQEVGAFF.

The sample holds many counts of this clonotype. This sequence joins TRBV7-2 and TRBJ1-5, with D possibly TRBD1 on 6 matching bases. The CDR3 totals 15 residues. Germline values: CDR1 SGHTA, CDR2 FQGNSA. The V end lost 2 bases, the J end lost 1 base, and 9 bases lay between the germline ends. DNA for the CDR3: TGTGCCAGCAGCTTATCCACAGGGAGCAATCAGCCCCAGCATTTT. This encodes CASSLSTGSNQPQHF.

Of note for this clonotype: Since a much larger clone is just one base distant, this may be a read error. The rearrangement joins TRBV20-1 to TRBJ2-1, with a weak D call TRBD2 (6 bases). Per the germline V gene, CDR1 is DFQATT and CDR2 is SNEGSKA (reference sequence). The CDR3 is 11 residues long. The CDR3 sequence is CSAGDAGMQFF. For the CDR3, the DNA is TGCAGTGCTGGAGATGCGGGGATGCAGTTCTTC.

Concerning this clonotype itself: It may be a read error: a sequence one base away is much more abundant. The chain couples TRBV24-1 to TRBJ2-1, with a weak D call TRBD1 (7 bases). Germline CDR1 reads KGHDR; CDR2 reads SFDVKD. This CDR3 has 15 residues. CDR3 DNA sequence: TGTGCCACCAGTGACCCGACAGGGAGGAAGAATGAGCAGTTATTC. Its protein is CATSDPTGRKNEQLF.

This clonotype has a count of ten or more. Written as DNA, the CDR3 is TGTGCCTGGAGTGTTAGGCAGTCCTACGAGCAGTACTTC. The encoded protein is CAWSVRQSYEQYF. This chain links TRBV30 with TRBJ2-7, with D uncertain. CDR1 is GTSNPN and CDR2 is SVGIG in the germline V gene (reference sequence). The CDR3 length is 13 residues. The ends were cut back, 0 bases at V and 1 base at J, with 7 bases in the middle.

This clonotype was found many times. The rearrangement joins TRBV9 to TRBJ2-5, with TRBD1 identical over 7 bases. With V trimmed by 2 bases and J by 5 bases, 9 bases remained unmatched. This CDR3 spans 15 amino acids. Germline assignment: CDR1 SGDLS and CDR2 YYNGEE. CDR3 residues: CASSVEDRSVETQYF. CDR3 in DNA: TGTGCCAGCAGCGTCGAGGACAGGAGTGTGGAGACCCAGTACTTC.

As regards this clonotype: The junction departs from germline at one end; a sequencing error may be responsible. CDR3 protein: CASGLGSRAQETQYF. CDR3 sequence (DNA): TGTGCCAGCGGCTTAGGCAGCAGAGCTCAAGAGACCCAGTACTTC. The V gene is TRBV7-2, the J gene TRBJ2-5; D gene unclear. This CDR3 spans 15 amino acids. CDR1 and CDR2 from the germline V gene are SGHTA and FQGNSA.

The gene calls are TRBV14 and TRBJ2-1; D not certain. CDR1 is SGHDN, CDR2 FVKESK, per germline. Trimming cost V 0 bases and J 4 bases, with 4 bases left between them. The CDR3 runs to 13 residues. The CDR3 reads CASSQEGYNEQFF. The CDR3, as DNA: TGTGCCAGCAGCCAAGAGGGTTACAATGAGCAGTTCTTC. The whole variable domain, remainder taken from reference TRBV14 and TRBJ2-1, is EAGVTQFPSHSVIEKGQTVTLRCDPISGHDNLYWYRRVMGKEIKFLLHFVKESKQDESGMPNNRFLAERTGGTYSTLKVQPAELEDSGVYFCASSQEGYNEQFFGPGTRLTVL.

This clonotype was observed many times. Given a much more abundant clone one base away, this may be a read error. The rearrangement uses TRBV4-3 and TRBJ2-7, with D tentatively TRBD1 or TRBD2 (5 bases each). The germline V gene has CDR1 LGHNA and CDR2 YSLEER. Trimming pared 0 bases from V and 4 bases from J, leaving 13 bases between. This CDR3 is 15 amino acids long. The DNA of the CDR3 is TGCGCCAGCAGCCAAGATATGGGACGAAGGTACGAGCAGTACTTC. Amino acid sequence: CASSQDMGRRYEQYF.

This clonotype was seen many times. The rearrangement links TRBV6-2 or TRBV6-3 to TRBJ2-7; D is uncertain. The V gene lost 4 bases and the J gene lost 2 bases, with 9 bases spanning the gap. The length of the CDR3 is 13 residues. Per the germline V gene, CDR1 is MNHEY and CDR2 is SVGEGT. Here the CDR3 reads CASSWGFPYEQYF. As DNA, the CDR3 is TGTGCCAGCAGTTGGGGTTTCCCCTACGAGCAGTACTTC.

The sample holds many counts of this clonotype. This chain joins TRBV27 and TRBJ2-1; D gene uncertain. The V gene lost 2 bases and the J gene lost 0 bases, with 11 bases spanning the gap. The CDR3 runs to 16 residues. Per germline, CDR1 MNHEY and CDR2 SMNVEV (reference sequence). The CDR3 reads CASSLERTSSYNEQFF. The CDR3 bases are TGTGCCAGCAGTTTAGAGAGAACGAGCTCCTACAATGAGCAGTTCTTC.